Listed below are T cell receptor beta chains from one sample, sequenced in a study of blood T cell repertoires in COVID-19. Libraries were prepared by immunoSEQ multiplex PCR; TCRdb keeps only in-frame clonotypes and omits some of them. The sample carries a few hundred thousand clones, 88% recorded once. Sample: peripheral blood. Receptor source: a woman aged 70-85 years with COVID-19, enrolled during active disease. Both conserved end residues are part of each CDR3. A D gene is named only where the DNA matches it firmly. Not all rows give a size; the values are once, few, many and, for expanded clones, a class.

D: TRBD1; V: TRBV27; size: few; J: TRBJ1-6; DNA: TGTGCCAGCAGTTCTCTGGCAGGGGGGAATTCACCCCTCCACTTT; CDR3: CASSSLAGGNSPLHF
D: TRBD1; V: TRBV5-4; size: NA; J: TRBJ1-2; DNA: TGTGCCAGCAGCATGTCCGGGACAGGGGGTGGCTACACCTTC; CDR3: CASSMSGTGGGYTF
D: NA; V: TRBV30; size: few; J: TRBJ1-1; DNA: TGTGCCTGGACGGGGGATACGAACACTGAAGCTTTCTTT; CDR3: CAWTGDTNTEAFF
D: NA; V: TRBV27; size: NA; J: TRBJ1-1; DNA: TGTGCCAGCAGGGACTTTCTGAAAGCTGCAGCTTTCTTT; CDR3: CASRDFLKAAAFF
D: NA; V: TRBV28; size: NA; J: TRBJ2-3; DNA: TGTGCCAGCAGTCGGGAAGATACGCAGTATTTT; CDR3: CASSREDTQYF
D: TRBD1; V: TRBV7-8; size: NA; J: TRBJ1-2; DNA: TGTGCCAGCAGCTTGGGGACAGGTGACTATGGCTACACCTTC; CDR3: CASSLGTGDYGYTF
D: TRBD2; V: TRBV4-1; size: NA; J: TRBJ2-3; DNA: TGCGCCAGCAGCCAAGATCGACTAGCGGGAGTGGTGCGCACAGATACGCAGTATTTT; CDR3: CASSQDRLAGVVRTDTQYF
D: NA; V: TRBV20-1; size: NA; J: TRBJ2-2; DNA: TGCAGTGCTAGTTCCAGGGCCGACGGGGAGCTGTTTTTT; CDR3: CSASSRADGELFF
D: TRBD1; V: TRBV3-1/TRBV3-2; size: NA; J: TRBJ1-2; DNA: TGTGCCAGCAGCCGGGACAGGGAGTATGGCTACACCTTC; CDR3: CASSRDREYGYTF
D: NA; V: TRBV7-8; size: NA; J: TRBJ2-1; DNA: TGTGCCAGCAGCCCCGTTACTAGCCTCTCCTACAATGAGCAGTTCTTC; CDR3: CASSPVTSLSYNEQFF
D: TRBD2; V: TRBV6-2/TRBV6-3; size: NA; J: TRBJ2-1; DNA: TGTGCCAGCAGTACCGGGACTAGCGGGAGTAACAATGAGCAGTTCTTC; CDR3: CASSTGTSGSNNEQFF
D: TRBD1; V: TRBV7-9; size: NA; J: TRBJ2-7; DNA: TGTGCCAGCAGCCCGGGACAGCTCTGGGACTACGAGCAGTACTTC; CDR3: CASSPGQLWDYEQYF
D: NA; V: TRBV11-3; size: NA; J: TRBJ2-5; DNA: TGTGCCAGCAGCTTTTGGCAGGGGAATCAAGAGACCCAGTACTTC; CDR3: CASSFWQGNQETQYF
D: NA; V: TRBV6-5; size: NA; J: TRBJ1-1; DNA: TGTGCCAGCACCAGAACCTACAGGATTACTGAAGCTTTCTTT; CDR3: CASTRTYRITEAFF
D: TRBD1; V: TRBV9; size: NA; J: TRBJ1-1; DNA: TGTGCCAGCAGCGAGGGACAGGGGTTCACTGAAGCTTTCTTT; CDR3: CASSEGQGFTEAFF
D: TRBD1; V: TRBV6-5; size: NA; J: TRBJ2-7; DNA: TGTGCCAGCAGGGCTGGGACAGGGGATTACGAGCAGTACTTC; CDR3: CASRAGTGDYEQYF
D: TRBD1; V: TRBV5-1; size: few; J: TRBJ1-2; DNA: TGCGCCAGCAGCTTAGGACAGGGTTATAGGGGCTACACCTTC; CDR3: CASSLGQGYRGYTF
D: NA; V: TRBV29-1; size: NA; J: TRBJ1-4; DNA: TGCAGCGCCTTACTGGGCCGGGAAGGTGGTGAAAAACTGTTTTTT; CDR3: CSALLGREGGEKLFF